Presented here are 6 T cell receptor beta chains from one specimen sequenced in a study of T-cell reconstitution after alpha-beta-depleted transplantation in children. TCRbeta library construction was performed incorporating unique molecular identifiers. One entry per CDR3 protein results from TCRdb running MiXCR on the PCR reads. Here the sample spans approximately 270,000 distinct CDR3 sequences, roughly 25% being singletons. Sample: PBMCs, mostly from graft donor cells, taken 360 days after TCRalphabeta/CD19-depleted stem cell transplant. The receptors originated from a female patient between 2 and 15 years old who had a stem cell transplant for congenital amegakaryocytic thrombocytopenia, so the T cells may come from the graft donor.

In DNA, the CDR3 is TGCGCCAGCAGCTTGCCCAGCGGGGGGGCCTATGAGCAGTTCTTC. Its protein is CASSLPSGGAYEQFF. V is TRBV5-1 and J is TRBJ2-1, with TRBD2 matching over 10 bases. The CDR3 covers 15 residues. Germline V gene sequence: CDR1 SGHRS, CDR2 YFSETQ. The junction had 6 bases not matched to a gene; V was cut back by 1 base and J by 8 bases. The full variable domain, with the rest looked up from reference TRBV5-1 and TRBJ2-1, is KAGVTQTPRYLIKTRGQQVTLSCSPISGHRSVSWYQQTPGQGLQFLFEYFSETQRNKGNFPGRFSGRQFSNSRSEMNVSTLELGDSALYLCASSLPSGGAYEQFFGPGTRLTVL.

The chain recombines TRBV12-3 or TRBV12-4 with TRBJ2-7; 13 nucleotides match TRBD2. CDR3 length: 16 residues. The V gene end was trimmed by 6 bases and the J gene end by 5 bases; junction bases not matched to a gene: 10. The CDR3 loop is CASSPPLAGGIHEQYF. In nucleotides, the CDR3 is TGTGCCAGCAGCCCTCCACTAGCGGGAGGGATCCACGAGCAGTACTTC.

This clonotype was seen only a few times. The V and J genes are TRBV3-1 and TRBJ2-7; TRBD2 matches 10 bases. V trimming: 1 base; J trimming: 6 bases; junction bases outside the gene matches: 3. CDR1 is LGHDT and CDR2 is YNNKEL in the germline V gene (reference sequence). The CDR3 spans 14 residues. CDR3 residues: CASSQGGLATEQYF. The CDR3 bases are TGTGCCAGCAGCCAAGGGGGACTAGCGACCGAGCAGTACTTC.

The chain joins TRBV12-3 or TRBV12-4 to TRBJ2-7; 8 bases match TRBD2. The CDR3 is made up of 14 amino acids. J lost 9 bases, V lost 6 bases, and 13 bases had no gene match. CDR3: CASRPGLASGRQYF. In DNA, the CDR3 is TGTGCCAGCAGGCCCGGACTAGCTTCGGGTCGGCAGTACTTC.

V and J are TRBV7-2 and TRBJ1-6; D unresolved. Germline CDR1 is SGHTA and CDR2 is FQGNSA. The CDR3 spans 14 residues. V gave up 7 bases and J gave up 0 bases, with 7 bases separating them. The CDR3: CASNPSSYNSPLHF. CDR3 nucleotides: TGTGCCAGCAACCCAAGCTCCTATAATTCACCCCTCCACTTT.

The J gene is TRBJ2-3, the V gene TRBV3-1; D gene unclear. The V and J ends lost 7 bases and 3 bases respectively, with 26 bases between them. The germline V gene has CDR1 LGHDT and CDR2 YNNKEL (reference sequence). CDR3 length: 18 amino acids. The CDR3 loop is CASTNSRHALSRTDTQYF. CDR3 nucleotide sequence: TGTGCCAGCACCAACTCCCGTCACGCTCTCAGCCGAACAGATACGCAGTATTTT.